The source of this T cell receptor (beta chain) is a study of Graves' ophthalmopathy and Graves' hyperthyroidism (dated by TCRdb to the late 2010s). Regarding the research as a whole: Peripheral blood samples were taken at the time of initial diagnosis, before any treatment was given. In total, 135 blood samples were TCR-sequenced: 40 to 45 ophthalmopathy, 75 hyperthyroidism and about 17 hyperthyroidism-to-ophthalmopathy patients. To explore V-J signatures that distinguish ophthalmopathy from hyperthyroidism, a discovery set of 100 patients was enrolled, made up of over 40 with ophthalmopathy and around 60 with stable hyperthyroidism. In a handful of hyperthyroidism patients, the T-cell repertoire of thyroid tissue was compared with the T-cell repertoire of blood. To tell Graves' ophthalmopathy apart from Graves' hyperthyroidism, and to predict which patients would progress to ophthalmopathy, the study relied on TCR beta repertoire signatures. An independent validation cohort comprised 18 hyperthyroidism patients and 15 to 17 patients who later progressed from hyperthyroidism to ophthalmopathy. For training and testing, the roughly 97 patients in the discovery cohort were randomly divided in a 7:3 ratio. Once sampling was done, hyperthyroidism patients were given methimazole at a starting dose of 30 mg daily, while ophthalmopathy patients were given high-dose intravenous methylprednisolone.

Stable hyperthyroidism was defined as no progression to ophthalmopathy within 18 months of follow-up. Patients with hyperthyroidism were aged 18 to 65 years, had been newly diagnosed, and had a disease duration of less than 2 months. Patients with other autoimmune diseases, uncontrolled infections, pregnancy or lactation were excluded from the study. Clinical symptoms, serum thyroxine, TRAb, thyroid ultrasound and orbital computed tomography formed the basis of the diagnosis. PBMCs were isolated from more than 8 ml of fresh peripheral blood by Ficoll-Paque density gradient centrifugation. Trizol reagent was used to extract the total RNA, and its quality was then checked on an Agilent 2100 Bioanalyzer. For repertoire sequencing, the TCR beta CDR3 regions were amplified from RNA transcripts. The first round was an RT-PCR using HTBI primers with the Qiagen OneStep RT-PCR kit, and this first round was followed by a second-round multiplex PCR, then size selection and purification. The libraries underwent paired-end sequencing with 100 bp reads on an Illumina HiSeq2000. Under the source paper's analysis protocol: Reads were processed with SOAPnuke, discarding reads with adapters, uncalled bases, mean Phred below 15, or no exact constant-primer or identifier match. COPE v1.2.5 was used to merge high-quality paired reads. Clonotypes were defined as unique nucleotide sequences and were aligned to IMGT TRB V, D and J references using MiTCR v1.1. The analysis was limited to V-J combinations with a frequency above 0.0001, which together covered roughly 99% of repertoires. A TCR clonal expansion and chaos score per V-J combination was defined as the ratio of F50 clonal expansion to chaos observed in the TCRdist matrix. Welch's t-statistics and random forest were used to narrow the features down to about a dozen V-J combinations, which were then fed into a naive Bayes classifier. The Morisita-Horn index was used to measure how similar the thyroid and blood repertoires were. The raw public reads went through TCRdb reprocessing: fastp at Q25, MiXCR clone calling, in-frame beta chains kept. Merged by CDR3 protein, the rows form single entries marked with the most common genes and DNA. It is TCRdb's table, rather than the study itself, that gives the V and J calls and clone size. In all, the sample holds some 410,000 distinct CDR3 sequences, and approximately 21% of those were seen once. The ten largest clones add up to around 3.2% of the sample.

Counted from cysteine to phenylalanine, this CDR3 has 13 amino acids. The DNA shown is the 39-base CDR3, in frame from base 1. V is cut back by 3 bases and J by 9 bases, with 5 bases in the junction unmatched. Via the germline V gene, CDR1 is SGHVS and CDR2 FNYEAQ. Study-wide conclusions, independent of this receptor: In cross-validation, the 13-signature model distinguished ophthalmopathy from stable hyperthyroidism with around 90% sensitivity and roughly 81% specificity, while in the test set the corresponding values were roughly 80% and 75%. Among expanded thyroid clonotypes with frequency above 0.001, most also showed up in blood, which suggests that blood repertoires may reflect the thyroid immune response. Sample size was not predetermined statistically, and investigators were not blinded to group allocation. In validation, the model predicted ophthalmopathy progression with about 70% sensitivity and approximately 75% specificity; about a dozen predicted patients were CT-confirmed with GO in a median of around 6 months.

This clonotype appeared many times. Its cognate antigen has yet to be identified. There are no base qualities to consult, and no much larger clone falls within one base. The sequenced sample was peripheral blood. The receptor was isolated from a woman younger than 35 with stable Graves' hyperthyroidism. Donor details come from another sample of the same person, matched by shared clones. The chain employs TRBV7-6 and TRBJ2-7, and TRBD1 matches 10 of the central bases. The nucleotides read TGTGCCAGCAGCTTGGGACAGGGGAAAGGGCAGTACTTC. It translates as CASSLGQGKGQYF. The CDR3, completed at both ends by the reference TRBV7-6 and TRBJ2-7 genes, gives the full variable domain GAGVSQSPRYKVTKRGQDVALRCDPISGHVSLYWYRQALGQGPEFLTYFNYEAQQDKSGLPNDRFSAERPEGSISTLTIQRTEQRDSAMYRCASSLGQGKGQYFGPGTRLTVT.